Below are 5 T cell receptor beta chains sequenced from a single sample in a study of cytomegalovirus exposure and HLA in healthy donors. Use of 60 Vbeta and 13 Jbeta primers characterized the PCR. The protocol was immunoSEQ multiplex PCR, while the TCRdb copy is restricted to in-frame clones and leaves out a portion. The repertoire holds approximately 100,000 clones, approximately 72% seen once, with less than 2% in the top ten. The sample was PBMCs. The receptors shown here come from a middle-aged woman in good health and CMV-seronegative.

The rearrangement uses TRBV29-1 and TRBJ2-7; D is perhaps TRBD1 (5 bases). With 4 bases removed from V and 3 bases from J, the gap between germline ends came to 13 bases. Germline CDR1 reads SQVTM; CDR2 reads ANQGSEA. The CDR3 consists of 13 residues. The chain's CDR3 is CSVGDRTRYEQYF. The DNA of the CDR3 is TGCAGCGTTGGAGACCGGACACGCTACGAGCAGTACTTC.

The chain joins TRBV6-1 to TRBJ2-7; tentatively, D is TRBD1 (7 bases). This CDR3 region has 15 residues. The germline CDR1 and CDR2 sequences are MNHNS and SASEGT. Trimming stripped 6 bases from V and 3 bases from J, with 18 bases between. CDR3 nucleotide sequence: TGTGCCAGCAGGACTCAGGGGGGTAAAGGCTACGAGCAGTACTTC. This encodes CASRTQGGKGYEQYF.

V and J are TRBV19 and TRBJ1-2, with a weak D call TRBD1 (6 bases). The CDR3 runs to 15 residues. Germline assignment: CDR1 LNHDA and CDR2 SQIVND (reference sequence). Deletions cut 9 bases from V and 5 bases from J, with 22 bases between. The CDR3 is CARIPQGLSGYGYTF. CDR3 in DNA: TGTGCCAGAATTCCACAGGGCCTCAGTGGTTATGGCTACACCTTC. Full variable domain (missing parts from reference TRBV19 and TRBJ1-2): DGGITQSPKYLFRKEGQNVTLSCEQNLNHDAMYWYRQDPGQGLRLIYYSQIVNDFQKGDIAEGYSVSREKKESFPLTVTSAQKNPTAFYLCARIPQGLSGYGYTFGSGTRLTVV.

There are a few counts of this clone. The CDR3: CASSAGQGAYEQYF. For the CDR3, the DNA is TGCGCCAGCAGCGCGGGACAGGGGGCTTACGAGCAGTACTTC. The J gene is TRBJ2-7, the V gene TRBV5-1; TRBD1 agrees at 12 bases. CDR3 length equals 14 residues. The junction had 3 bases not matched to a gene; V was cut back by 4 bases and J by 4 bases. Germline V lookup: CDR1 SGHRS, CDR2 YFSETQ.

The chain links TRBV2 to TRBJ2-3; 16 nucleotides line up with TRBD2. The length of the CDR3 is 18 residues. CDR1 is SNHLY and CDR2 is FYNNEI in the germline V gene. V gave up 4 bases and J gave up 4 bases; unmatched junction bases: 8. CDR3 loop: CASSVGTSGGAGPDTQYF. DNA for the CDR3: TGTGCCAGCAGTGTGGGGACTAGCGGGGGGGCCGGCCCAGATACGCAGTATTTT.